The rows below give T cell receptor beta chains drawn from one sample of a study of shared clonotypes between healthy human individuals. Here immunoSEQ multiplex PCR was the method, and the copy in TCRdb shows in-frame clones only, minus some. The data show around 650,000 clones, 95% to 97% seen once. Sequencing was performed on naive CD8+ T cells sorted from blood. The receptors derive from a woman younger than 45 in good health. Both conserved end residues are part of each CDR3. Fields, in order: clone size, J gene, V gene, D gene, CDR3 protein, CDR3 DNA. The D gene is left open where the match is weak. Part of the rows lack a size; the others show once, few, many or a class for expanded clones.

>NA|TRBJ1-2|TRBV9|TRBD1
CASRGTGTGDGYTF
TGTGCCAGCAGGGGGACCGGGACAGGGGATGGCTACACCTTC
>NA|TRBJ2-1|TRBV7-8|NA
CASSLLMEQEYNEQFF
TGTGCCAGCAGTCTCCTTATGGAGCAAGAATACAATGAGCAGTTCTTC
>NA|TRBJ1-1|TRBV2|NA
CASSKQGWETEAFF
TGTGCCAGCAGTAAACAGGGCTGGGAGACTGAAGCTTTCTTT
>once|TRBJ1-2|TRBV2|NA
CASSDDEGSSDGYTF
TGTGCCAGCAGTGATGATGAAGGGTCCTCCGATGGCTACACCTTC
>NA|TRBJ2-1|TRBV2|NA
CASTKGRSTNNEQFF
TGTGCCAGCACCAAGGGGCGATCAACCAACAATGAGCAGTTCTTC
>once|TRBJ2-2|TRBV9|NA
CASSFLDGAGELFF
TGTGCCAGCAGCTTCCTGGACGGAGCCGGGGAGCTGTTTTTT
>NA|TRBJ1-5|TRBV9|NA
CASSVGGAVDQPQHF
TGTGCCAGCAGCGTAGGAGGGGCAGTGGATCAGCCCCAGCATTTT
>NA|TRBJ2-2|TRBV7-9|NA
CASSLGYVSTGELFF
TGTGCCAGCAGCTTAGGTTATGTGAGCACCGGGGAGCTGTTTTTT
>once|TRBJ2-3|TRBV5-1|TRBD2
CASWEGRADTQYF
TGCGCCAGTTGGGAGGGAAGGGCAGATACGCAGTATTTT
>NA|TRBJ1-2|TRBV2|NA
CASSDGAGRGYTF
TGTGCCAGCAGTGATGGAGCCGGCAGGGGCTACACCTTC
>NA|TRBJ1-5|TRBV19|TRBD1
CASSFPPGTGGNQPQHF
TGTGCCAGTAGTTTTCCCCCTGGGACAGGGGGCAATCAGCCCCAGCATTTT
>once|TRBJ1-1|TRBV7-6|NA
CASSLGTEATEAFF
TGTGCCAGCAGCTTAGGCACCGAGGCCACTGAAGCTTTCTTT
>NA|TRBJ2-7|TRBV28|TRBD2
CASSPLAGGSSYEQYF
TGTGCCAGCAGCCCTCTAGCGGGGGGAAGCTCCTACGAGCAGTACTTC